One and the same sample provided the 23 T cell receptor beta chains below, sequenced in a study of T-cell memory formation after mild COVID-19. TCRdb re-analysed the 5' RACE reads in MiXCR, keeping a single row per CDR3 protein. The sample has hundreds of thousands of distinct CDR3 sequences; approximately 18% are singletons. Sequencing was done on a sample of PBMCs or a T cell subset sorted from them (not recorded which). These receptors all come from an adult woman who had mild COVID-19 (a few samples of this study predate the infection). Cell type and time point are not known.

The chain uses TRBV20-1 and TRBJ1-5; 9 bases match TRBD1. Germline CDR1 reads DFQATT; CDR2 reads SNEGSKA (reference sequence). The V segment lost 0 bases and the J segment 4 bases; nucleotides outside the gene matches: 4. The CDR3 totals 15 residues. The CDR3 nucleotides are TGCAGTGCTAGAGAGGGGACAGGGTTAAATCAGCCCCAGCATTTT. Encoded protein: CSAREGTGLNQPQHF.

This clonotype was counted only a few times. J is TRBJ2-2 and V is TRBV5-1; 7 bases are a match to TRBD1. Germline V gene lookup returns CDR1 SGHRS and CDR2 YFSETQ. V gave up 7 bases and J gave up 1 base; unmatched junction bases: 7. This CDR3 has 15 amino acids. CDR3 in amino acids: CASGRRTGNTGELFF. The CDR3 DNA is TGCGCCAGCGGGCGTCGGACAGGGAACACCGGGGAGCTGTTTTTT.

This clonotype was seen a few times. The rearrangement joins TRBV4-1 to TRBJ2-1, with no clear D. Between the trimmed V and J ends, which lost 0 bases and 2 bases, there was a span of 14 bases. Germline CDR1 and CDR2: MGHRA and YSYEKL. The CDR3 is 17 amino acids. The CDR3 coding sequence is TGCGCCAGCAGCCAAGATGAGAACAGTCACACCTACAATGAGCAGTTCTTC. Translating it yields CASSQDENSHTYNEQFF.

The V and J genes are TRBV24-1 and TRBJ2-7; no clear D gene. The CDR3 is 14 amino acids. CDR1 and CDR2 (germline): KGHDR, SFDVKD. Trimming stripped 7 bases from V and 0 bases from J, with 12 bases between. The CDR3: CATSTTDASYEQYF. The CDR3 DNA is TGTGCCACCAGCACGACGGACGCCTCCTACGAGCAGTACTTC.

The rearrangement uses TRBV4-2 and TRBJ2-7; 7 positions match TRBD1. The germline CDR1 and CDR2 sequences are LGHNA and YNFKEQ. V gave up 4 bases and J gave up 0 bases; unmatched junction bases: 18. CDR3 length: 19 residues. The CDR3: CASSPGQVGKGATSYEQYF. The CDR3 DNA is TGTGCCAGCAGCCCAGGTCAGGTCGGAAAGGGGGCGACCTCCTACGAGCAGTACTTC.

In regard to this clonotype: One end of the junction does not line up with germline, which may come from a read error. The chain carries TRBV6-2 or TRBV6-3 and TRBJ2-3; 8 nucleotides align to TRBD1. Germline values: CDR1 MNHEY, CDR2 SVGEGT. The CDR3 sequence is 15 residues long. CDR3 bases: TGTGCCAGCGCCAACCGGGACAGGCCGGGGGATACGAAGTATTTT. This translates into CASANRDRPGDTKYF.

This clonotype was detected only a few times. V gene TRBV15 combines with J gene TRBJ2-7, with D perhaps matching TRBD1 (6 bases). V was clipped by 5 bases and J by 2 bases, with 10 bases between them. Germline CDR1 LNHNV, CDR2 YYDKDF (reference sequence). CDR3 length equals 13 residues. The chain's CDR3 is CATSDTGTYEQYF. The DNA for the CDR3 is TGTGCCACCAGCGATACAGGGACCTACGAGCAGTACTTC. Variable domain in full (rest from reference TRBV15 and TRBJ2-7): DAMVIQNPRYQVTQFGKPVTLSCSQTLNHNVMYWYQQKSSQAPKLLFHYYDKDFNNEADTPDNFQSRRPNTSFCFLDIRSPGLGDTAMYLCATSDTGTYEQYFGPGTRLTVT.

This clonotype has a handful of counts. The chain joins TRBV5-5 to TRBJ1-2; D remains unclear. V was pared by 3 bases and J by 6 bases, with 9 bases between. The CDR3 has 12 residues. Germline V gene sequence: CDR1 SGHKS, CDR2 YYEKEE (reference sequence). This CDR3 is CASSWPSNGYTF. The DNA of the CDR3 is TGTGCCAGCAGCTGGCCGTCTAATGGCTACACCTTC. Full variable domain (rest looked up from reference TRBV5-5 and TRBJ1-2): DAGVTQSPTHLIKTRGQQVTLRCSPISGHKSVSWYQQVLGQGPQFIFQYYEKEERGRGNFPDRFSARQFPNYSSELNVNALLLGDSALYLCASSWPSNGYTFGSGTRLTVV.

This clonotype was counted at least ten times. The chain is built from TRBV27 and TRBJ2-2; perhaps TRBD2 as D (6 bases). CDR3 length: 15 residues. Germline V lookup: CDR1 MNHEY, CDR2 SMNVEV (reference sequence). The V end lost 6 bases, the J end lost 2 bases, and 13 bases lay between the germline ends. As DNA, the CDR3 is TGTGCCAGCAGGCCTTTTAGCGGAAACACCGGGGAGCTGTTTTTT. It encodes CASRPFSGNTGELFF.

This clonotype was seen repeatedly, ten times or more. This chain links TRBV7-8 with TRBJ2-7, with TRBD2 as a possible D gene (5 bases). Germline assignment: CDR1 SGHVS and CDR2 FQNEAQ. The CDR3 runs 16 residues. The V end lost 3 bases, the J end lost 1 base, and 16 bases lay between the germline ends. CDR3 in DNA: TGTGCCAGCAGCTTCGGGGAAGCGACGGGGTCCTACGAGCAGTACTTC. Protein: CASSFGEATGSYEQYF.

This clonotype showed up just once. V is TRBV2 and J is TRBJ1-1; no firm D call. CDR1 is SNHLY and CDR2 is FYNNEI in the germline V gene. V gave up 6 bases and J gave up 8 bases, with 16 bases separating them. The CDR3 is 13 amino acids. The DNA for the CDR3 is TGTGCCAGCAGATCCCGTGGATGGGAGGAAGCTTTCTTT. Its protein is CASRSRGWEEAFF.

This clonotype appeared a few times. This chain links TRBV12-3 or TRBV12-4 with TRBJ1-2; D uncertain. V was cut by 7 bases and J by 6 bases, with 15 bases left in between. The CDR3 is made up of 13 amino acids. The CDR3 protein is CASTLDPGNGYTF. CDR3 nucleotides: TGTGCCAGCACTCTGGATCCGGGCAATGGCTACACCTTC.

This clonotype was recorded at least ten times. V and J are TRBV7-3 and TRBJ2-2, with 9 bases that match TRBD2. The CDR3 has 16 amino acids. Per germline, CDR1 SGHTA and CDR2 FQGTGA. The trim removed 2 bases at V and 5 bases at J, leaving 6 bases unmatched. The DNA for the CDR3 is TGTGCCAGCAGCTTACAGCCAGCGGGGGGTACCGGGGAGCTGTTTTTT. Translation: CASSLQPAGGTGELFF.

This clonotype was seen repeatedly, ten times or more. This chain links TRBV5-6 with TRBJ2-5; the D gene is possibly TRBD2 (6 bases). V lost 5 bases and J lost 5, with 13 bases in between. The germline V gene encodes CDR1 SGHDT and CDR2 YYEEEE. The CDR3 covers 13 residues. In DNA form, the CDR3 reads TGTGCCAGCAGATACCCAGGGAGGGAGACCCAGTACTTC. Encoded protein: CASRYPGRETQYF.

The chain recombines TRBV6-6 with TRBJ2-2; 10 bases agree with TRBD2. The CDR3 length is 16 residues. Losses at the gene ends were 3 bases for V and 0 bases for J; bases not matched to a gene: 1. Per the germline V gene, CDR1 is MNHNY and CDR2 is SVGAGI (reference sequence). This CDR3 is CASSYGLAANTGELFF. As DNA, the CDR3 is TGTGCCAGCAGTTATGGACTAGCGGCGAACACCGGGGAGCTGTTTTTT.

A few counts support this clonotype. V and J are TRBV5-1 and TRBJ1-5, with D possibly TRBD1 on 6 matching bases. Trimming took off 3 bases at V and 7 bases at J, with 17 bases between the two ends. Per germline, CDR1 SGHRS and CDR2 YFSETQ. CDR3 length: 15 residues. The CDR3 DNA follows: TGCGCCAGCAGCTGGGGAGAGGGGGGCGGGCAGCCCCAGCATTTT. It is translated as CASSWGEGGGQPQHF.

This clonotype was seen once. This CDR3 is CASRATGRNTEAFF. The CDR3, as DNA: TGTGCCAGCAGGGCGACAGGGAGGAACACTGAAGCTTTCTTT. The chain combines TRBV27 with TRBJ1-1; 7 positions match TRBD1. Germline CDR1 is MNHEY and CDR2 is SMNVEV (reference sequence). The CDR3 runs 14 residues. V gave up 6 bases and J gave up 1 base; unmatched junction bases: 5.

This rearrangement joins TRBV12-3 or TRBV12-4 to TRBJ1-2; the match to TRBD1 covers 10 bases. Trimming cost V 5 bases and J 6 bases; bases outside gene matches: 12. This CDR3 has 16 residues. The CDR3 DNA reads TGTGCCAGCAGTCCTTACTCGACAGGGGGCGAGAATGGCTACACCTTC. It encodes CASSPYSTGGENGYTF.

CDR3: CASSSRQAHHTEAFF. DNA for the CDR3: TGTGCCAGCAGCTCCCGACAGGCCCATCACACTGAAGCTTTCTTT. The J gene is TRBJ1-1, the V gene TRBV13; D might be TRBD1 (6 bases). CDR1 is PRHDT, CDR2 FYEKMQ, per germline (reference sequence). The ends were cut back, 4 bases at V and 3 bases at J, with 15 bases in the middle. CDR3 length: 15 residues.

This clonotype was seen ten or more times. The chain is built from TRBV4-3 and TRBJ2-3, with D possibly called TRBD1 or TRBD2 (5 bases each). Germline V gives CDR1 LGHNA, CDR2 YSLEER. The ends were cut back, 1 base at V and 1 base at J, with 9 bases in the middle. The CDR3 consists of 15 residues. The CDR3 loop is CASSQAGDRTDTQYF. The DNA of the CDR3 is TGCGCCAGCAGCCAAGCCGGGGACCGCACAGATACGCAGTATTTT.

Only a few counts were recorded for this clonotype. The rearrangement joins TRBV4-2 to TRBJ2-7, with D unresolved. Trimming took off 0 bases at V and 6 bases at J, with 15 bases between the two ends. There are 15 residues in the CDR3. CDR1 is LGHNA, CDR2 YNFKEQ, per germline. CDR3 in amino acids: CASSQDPGSFAEQYF. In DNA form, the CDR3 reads TGTGCCAGCAGCCAAGATCCTGGTTCCTTCGCCGAGCAGTACTTC.

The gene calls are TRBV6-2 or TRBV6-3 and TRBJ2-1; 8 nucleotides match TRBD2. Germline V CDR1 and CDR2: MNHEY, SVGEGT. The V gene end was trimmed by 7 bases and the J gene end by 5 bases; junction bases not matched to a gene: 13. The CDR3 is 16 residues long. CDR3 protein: CASTSLKSGRDNEQFF. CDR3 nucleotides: TGTGCCAGCACCTCCCTAAAGAGCGGGAGAGACAATGAGCAGTTCTTC.

DNA for the CDR3: TGCGCCAGCAGCCCGTGGACAGTGGCGGGCTACACCTTC. This translates into CASSPWTVAGYTF. The chain recombines TRBV5-1 with TRBJ1-2; possible D gene TRBD1, 6 bases. Germline CDR1 SGHRS, CDR2 YFSETQ. This CDR3 has 13 amino acids. V lost 4 bases and J lost 8, with 15 bases in between.